These 6 T cell receptor beta chains were sequenced from one sample in a study of T cells in narcolepsy. Method: immunoSEQ multiplex PCR; TCRdb's copy keeps in-frame clones and lacks some. Of about 27,000 clones in the sample, 79% were seen once. The specimen was memory (CD45RA-) CD4+ T cells from blood. The receptors were sampled from a human donor in good health.

The J gene is TRBJ2-3, the V gene TRBV10-3; D is possibly TRBD1 (5 bases). Germline V gene data show CDR1 as ENHRY and CDR2 as SYGVKD. The V end was cut by 4 bases, the J end by 4 bases, with 12 bases between. This CDR3 spans 14 amino acids. Here the CDR3 DNA reads TGTGCCATCAGTGGGGCAGGGAATTCAGATACGCAGTATTTT. This translates into CAISGAGNSDTQYF.

This rearrangement joins TRBV4-2 to TRBJ2-3; D is possibly TRBD2 (5 bases). CDR1 and CDR2 (germline): LGHNA, YNFKEQ. The CDR3 has 16 amino acids. Trimming removed 2 bases at V and 6 bases at J, with 18 bases between. The CDR3, as DNA: TGTGCCAGCAGCCAAAGAGGCGGGTTAGTCGGCGATACGCAGTATTTT. It encodes CASSQRGGLVGDTQYF.

There are a few counts of this clone. V is TRBV4-2 and J is TRBJ2-2, with TRBD2 identical over 8 bases. Germline values: CDR1 LGHNA, CDR2 YNFKEQ. J lost 7 bases, V lost 6 bases, and 22 bases had no gene match. The CDR3 runs to 19 residues. The CDR3 loop reads CASRTRGPGGEVRSGELFF. CDR3 bases: TGTGCCAGCAGGACAAGAGGACCCGGGGGGGAAGTTCGGAGCGGGGAGCTGTTTTTT.

This clone has a handful of counts. The rearrangement uses TRBV10-3 and TRBJ1-2, with TRBD1 as a possible D gene (6 bases). V was pared by 3 bases and J by 4 bases, with 9 bases between. CDR3 size: 13 residues. In germline, CDR1 is ENHRY, CDR2 SYGVKD. Here the CDR3 DNA reads TGTGCCATCAGTGAACAGGGAGGCTATGGCTACACCTTC. It codes for CAISEQGGYGYTF.

The chain links TRBV6-5 to TRBJ1-6, with D perhaps TRBD1 (5 bases). Germline values: CDR1 MNHEY, CDR2 SVGAGI. V lost 8 bases, J lost 7 bases, and 18 bases lay in between. There are 15 residues in the CDR3. CDR3 bases: TGTGCCAGCTGTCAGGGCGACCCAATCAATTCACCCCTCCACTTT. Protein product: CASCQGDPINSPLHF.

This chain joins TRBV5-4 and TRBJ2-3; TRBD2 matches 9 bases. The V gene's germline CDR1 is SGHNT and CDR2 YYREEE (reference sequence). There are 16 residues in the CDR3. The V and J ends lost 6 bases and 0 bases, in that order; junction bases with no gene match: 8. The CDR3 protein is CASTYGAGGSTDTQYF. CDR3 bases: TGTGCCAGCACCTACGGGGCGGGAGGGAGCACAGATACGCAGTATTTT.